Listed below are T cell receptor beta chains from one sample, sequenced in a study of shared clonotypes between healthy human individuals. TCRdb's table, derived via immunoSEQ multiplex PCR, lists solely in-frame clones and lacks some. The sample yields 2 million to 2.5 million clones, just under 95% seen once. The material sequenced was naive CD4+ T cells from PBMCs. The receptor source for this set is a young man in good health. Some clones in this sample may be carry-over from other donors' samples. Each CDR3 is given with its conserved first and last residue. The order of the fields is J gene, V gene, D gene, clone size, CDR3 protein, CDR3 DNA. A D gene is named only where the DNA matches it firmly. Not all rows give a size; the values are once, few, many and, for expanded clones, a class.

>TRBJ2-3|TRBV6-5|NA|NA
CASRMDLTDTQYF
TGTGCCAGCAGGATGGACCTCACAGATACGCAGTATTTT
>TRBJ2-5|TRBV5-1|TRBD2|NA
CASSFGLAGNQETQYF
TGCGCCAGCAGCTTCGGGCTAGCGGGAAACCAAGAGACCCAGTACTTC
>TRBJ2-1|TRBV6-6|TRBD1|NA
CASSATGNYNEQFF
TGTGCCAGCAGTGCGACAGGGAATTACAATGAGCAGTTCTTC
>TRBJ2-2|TRBV7-3|NA|NA
CASSLAGAQNTGELFF
TGTGCCAGCAGCTTAGCAGGGGCCCAGAACACCGGGGAGCTGTTTTTT
>TRBJ2-1|TRBV7-2|NA|NA
CASSSRGSFGERSNNEQFF
TGTGCCAGCAGCTCGCGGGGCTCTTTTGGGGAGCGGAGCAACAATGAGCAGTTCTTC
>TRBJ2-1|TRBV14|NA|NA
CASSQGLNEQFF
TGTGCCAGCAGCCAAGGACTTAACGAGCAGTTCTTC
>TRBJ2-1|TRBV5-4|NA|NA
CASSLRDKSSYNEQFF
TGTGCCAGCAGCTTGCGAGACAAGAGCTCCTACAATGAGCAGTTCTTC
>TRBJ2-7|TRBV4-3|NA|NA
CASSQDLQGSYEQYF
TGCGCCAGCAGCCAAGATCTGCAGGGGTCGTACGAGCAGTACTTC
>TRBJ1-1|TRBV28|NA|few
CASSLPNTEAFF
TGTGCCAGCAGTCTCCCGAACACTGAAGCTTTCTTT
>TRBJ2-7|TRBV28|TRBD2|NA
CASSSGGGAMEQYF
TGTGCCAGCAGTTCGGGGGGTGGGGCGATGGAGCAGTACTTC
>TRBJ1-1|TRBV18|NA|once
CASSFRAENTEAFF
TGTGCCAGCTCATTCAGGGCTGAGAACACTGAAGCTTTCTTT
>TRBJ1-2|TRBV28|NA|NA
CASSLGGSYGYTF
TGTGCCAGCAGTTTAGGAGGGAGCTATGGCTACACCTTC
>TRBJ2-6|TRBV18|TRBD1|once
CASSSGTGGNGANVLTF
TGTGCCAGCTCATCCGGGACAGGGGGGAACGGGGCCAACGTCCTGACTTTC
>TRBJ2-7|TRBV20-1|NA|NA
CSAQGSYEQYF
TGCAGTGCCCAGGGTTCCTACGAGCAGTACTTC
>TRBJ2-4|TRBV5-1|NA|once
CASSLISLGAKNIQYF
TGCGCCAGCAGCTTGATTTCCCTAGGGGCCAAAAACATTCAGTACTTC
>TRBJ2-3|TRBV5-1|NA|NA
CASSLGTITDTQYF
TGCGCCAGCAGCTTGGGCACGATCACAGATACGCAGTATTTT
>TRBJ2-2|TRBV7-3|TRBD2|NA
CASSLLGGRVSAGELFF
TGTGCCAGCAGCTTATTAGGCGGGAGGGTTTCGGCCGGGGAGCTGTTTTTT
>TRBJ2-7|TRBV5-1|TRBD1|NA
CASSWGQGGYEQYF
TGCGCCAGCAGCTGGGGACAGGGCGGCTACGAGCAGTACTTC
>TRBJ2-7|TRBV7-2|TRBD2|NA
CASSPPGLGFSEQYF
TGTGCCAGCAGCCCCCCCGGACTAGGGTTTTCCGAGCAGTACTTC
>TRBJ2-1|TRBV19|NA|NA
CASSMRRSSSYNEQFF
TGTGCCAGTAGTATGAGGCGGAGCAGCTCCTACAATGAGCAGTTCTTC
>TRBJ1-5|TRBV2|NA|once
CASSLERSHQPQHF
TGTGCCAGCAGTCTTGAGAGGAGCCATCAGCCCCAGCATTTT
>TRBJ2-5|TRBV7-3|TRBD1|NA
CASSSQQGAGTQYF
TGTGCCAGCAGCTCACAACAGGGGGCGGGGACCCAGTACTTC
>TRBJ1-2|TRBV19|NA|NA
CASNARGYNGYTF
TGTGCCAGTAACGCCCGGGGGTATAATGGCTACACCTTC
>TRBJ2-1|TRBV2|NA|once
CASKLGGLAYNEQFF
TGTGCCAGCAAGTTGGGGGGGCTAGCGTACAATGAGCAGTTCTTC
>TRBJ2-5|TRBV15|NA|NA
CATSRVLRDRGGETQYF
TGTGCCACCAGCAGAGTACTCCGGGACAGAGGAGGGGAGACCCAGTACTTC
>TRBJ2-7|TRBV5-1|TRBD1|NA
CASSPAGQGYEQYF
TGCGCCAGCAGCCCCGCGGGACAGGGCTACGAGCAGTACTTC